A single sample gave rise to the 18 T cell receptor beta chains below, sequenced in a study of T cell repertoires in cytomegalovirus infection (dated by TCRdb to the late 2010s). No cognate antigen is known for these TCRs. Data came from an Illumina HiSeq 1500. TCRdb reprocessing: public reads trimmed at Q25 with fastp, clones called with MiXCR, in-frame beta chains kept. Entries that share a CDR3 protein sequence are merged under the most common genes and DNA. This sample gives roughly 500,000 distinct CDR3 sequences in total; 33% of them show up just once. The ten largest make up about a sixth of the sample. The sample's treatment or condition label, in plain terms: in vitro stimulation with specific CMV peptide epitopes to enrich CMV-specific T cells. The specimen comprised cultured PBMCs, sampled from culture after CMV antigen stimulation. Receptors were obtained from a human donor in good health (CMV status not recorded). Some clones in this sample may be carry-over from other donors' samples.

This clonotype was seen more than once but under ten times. The DNA of the CDR3 is TGTGCCAGTAGTTTCGGGACTAGCGGGAGAGTCGGTACGCAGTATTTT. Protein: CASSFGTSGRVGTQYF. The chain uses TRBV19 and TRBJ2-3, with TRBD2 identical over 14 bases. The germline gives CDR1 LNHDA, CDR2 SQIVND (reference sequence). The CDR3 totals 16 residues. V dropped 5 bases and J dropped 8; count of bases not matched to a gene: 9. The whole variable domain, remainder taken from reference TRBV19 and TRBJ2-3, is DGGITQSPKYLFRKEGQNVTLSCEQNLNHDAMYWYRQDPGQGLRLIYYSQIVNDFQKGDIAEGYSVSREKKESFPLTVTSAQKNPTAFYLCASSFGTSGRVGTQYFGPGTRLTVL.

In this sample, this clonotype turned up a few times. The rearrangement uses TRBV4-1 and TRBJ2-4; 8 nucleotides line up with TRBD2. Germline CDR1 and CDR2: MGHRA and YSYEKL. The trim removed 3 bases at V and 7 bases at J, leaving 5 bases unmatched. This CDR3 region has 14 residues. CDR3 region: CASSQGLGLNIQYF. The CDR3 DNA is TGCGCCAGCAGCCAGGGACTAGGTCTTAACATTCAGTACTTC.

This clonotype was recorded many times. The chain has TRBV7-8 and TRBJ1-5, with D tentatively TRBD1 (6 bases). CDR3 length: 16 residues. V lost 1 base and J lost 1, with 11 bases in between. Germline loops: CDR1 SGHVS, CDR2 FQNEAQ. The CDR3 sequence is CASSLEGEWSNQPQHF. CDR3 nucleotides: TGTGCCAGCAGCTTAGAGGGGGAGTGGAGCAATCAGCCCCAGCATTTT.

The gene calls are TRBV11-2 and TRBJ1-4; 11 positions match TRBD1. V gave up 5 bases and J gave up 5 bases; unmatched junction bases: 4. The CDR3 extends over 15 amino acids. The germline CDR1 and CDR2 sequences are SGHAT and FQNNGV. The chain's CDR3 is CASSPWTGGNEKLFF. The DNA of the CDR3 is TGTGCCAGCAGCCCGTGGACAGGGGGCAATGAAAAACTGTTTTTT.

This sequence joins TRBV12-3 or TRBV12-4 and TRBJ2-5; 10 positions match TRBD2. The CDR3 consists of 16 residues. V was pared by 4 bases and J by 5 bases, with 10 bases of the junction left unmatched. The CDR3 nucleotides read TGTGCCAGCAGTTCCGGGACAGGACTAGCGGTTGAGACCCAGTACTTC. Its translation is CASSSGTGLAVETQYF.

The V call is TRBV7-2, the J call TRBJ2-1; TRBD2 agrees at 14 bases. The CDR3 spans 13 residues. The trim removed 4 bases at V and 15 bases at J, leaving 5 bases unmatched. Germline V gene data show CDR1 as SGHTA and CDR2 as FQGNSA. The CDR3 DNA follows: TGTGCCAGCAGCTCGGGACTAGCGGGAGTCTCGTTCTTC. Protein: CASSSGLAGVSFF.

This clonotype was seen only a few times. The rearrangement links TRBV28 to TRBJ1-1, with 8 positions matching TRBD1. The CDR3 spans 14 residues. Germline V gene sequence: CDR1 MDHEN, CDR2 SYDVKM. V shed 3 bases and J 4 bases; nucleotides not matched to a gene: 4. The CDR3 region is CASSLPDRGTEAFF. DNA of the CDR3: TGTGCCAGCAGTTTGCCAGACAGGGGCACTGAAGCTTTCTTT.

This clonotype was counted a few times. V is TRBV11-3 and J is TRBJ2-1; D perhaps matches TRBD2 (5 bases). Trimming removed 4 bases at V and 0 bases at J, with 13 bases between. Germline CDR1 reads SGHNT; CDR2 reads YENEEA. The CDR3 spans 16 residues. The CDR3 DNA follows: TGTGCCAGCAGCTCGTCCCGACTATTCTCCTACAATGAGCAGTTCTTC. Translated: CASSSSRLFSYNEQFF.

This CDR3 is CASSPWTSGIVKNIQYF. Written as DNA, the CDR3 is TGTGCCAGCAGCCCCTGGACTAGCGGGATCGTCAAAAACATTCAGTACTTC. This sequence joins TRBV7-8 and TRBJ2-4; 12 nucleotides agree with TRBD2. This CDR3 is 17 amino acids long. Germline V gives CDR1 SGHVS, CDR2 FQNEAQ. Trimming cost V 5 bases and J 3 bases; bases outside gene matches: 8.

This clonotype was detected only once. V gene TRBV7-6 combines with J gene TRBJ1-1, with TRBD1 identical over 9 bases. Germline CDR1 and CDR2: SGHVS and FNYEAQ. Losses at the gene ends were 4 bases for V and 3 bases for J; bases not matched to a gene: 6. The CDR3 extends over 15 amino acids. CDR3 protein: CASSYITGGYTEAFF. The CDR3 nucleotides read TGTGCCAGCAGCTACATTACAGGGGGCTACACTGAAGCTTTCTTT.

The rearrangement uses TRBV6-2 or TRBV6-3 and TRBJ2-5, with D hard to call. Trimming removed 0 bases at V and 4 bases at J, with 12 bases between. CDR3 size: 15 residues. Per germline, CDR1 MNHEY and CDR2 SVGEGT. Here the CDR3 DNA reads TGTGCCAGCAGTTACTCGCACTACCACGCAGAGACCCAGTACTTC. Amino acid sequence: CASSYSHYHAETQYF.

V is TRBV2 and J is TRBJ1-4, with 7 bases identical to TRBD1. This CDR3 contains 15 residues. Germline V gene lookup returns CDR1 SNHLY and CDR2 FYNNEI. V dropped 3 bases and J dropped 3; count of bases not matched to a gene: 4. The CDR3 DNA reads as TGTGCCAGCAGTGAGGAGACAGGGTCTAATGAAAAACTGTTTTTT. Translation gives CASSEETGSNEKLFF.

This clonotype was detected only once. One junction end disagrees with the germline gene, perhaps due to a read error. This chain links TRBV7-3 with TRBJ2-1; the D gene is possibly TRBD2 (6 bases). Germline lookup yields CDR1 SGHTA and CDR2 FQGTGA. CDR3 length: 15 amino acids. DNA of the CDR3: TGTGCCAGCAGCCACGACGGGGGACTCTACAATAAGCAGTTCTTC. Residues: CASSHDGGLYNKQFF.

This chain's CDR3 is CASSTEPTTEAFF. CDR3 coding DNA: TGTGCCAGCAGTACGGAGCCCACCACTGAAGCTTTCTTT. V usage is TRBV7-6 and J usage is TRBJ1-1; D remains ambiguous. The CDR3 contains 13 residues. The germline gives CDR1 SGHVS, CDR2 FNYEAQ. The V end lost 6 bases, the J end lost 4 bases, and 12 bases lay between the germline ends.

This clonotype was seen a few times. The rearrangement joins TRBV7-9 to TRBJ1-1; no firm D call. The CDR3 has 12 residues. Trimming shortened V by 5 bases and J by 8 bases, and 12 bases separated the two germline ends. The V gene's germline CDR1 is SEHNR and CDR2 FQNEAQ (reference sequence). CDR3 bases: TGTGCCAGCAGCCCCAACATTTTCGAAGCTTTCTTT. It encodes CASSPNIFEAFF.

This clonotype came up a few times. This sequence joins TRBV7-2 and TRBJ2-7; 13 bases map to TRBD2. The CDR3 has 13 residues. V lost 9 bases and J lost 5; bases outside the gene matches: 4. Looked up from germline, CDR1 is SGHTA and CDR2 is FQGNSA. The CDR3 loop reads CARLAGGPNEQYF. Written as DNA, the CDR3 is TGTGCCAGACTAGCGGGAGGGCCCAACGAGCAGTACTTC.

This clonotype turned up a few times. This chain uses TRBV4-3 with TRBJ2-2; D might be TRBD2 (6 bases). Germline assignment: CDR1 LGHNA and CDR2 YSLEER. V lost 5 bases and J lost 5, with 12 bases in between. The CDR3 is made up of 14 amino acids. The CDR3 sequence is CASSSKGGTGELFF. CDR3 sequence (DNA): TGCGCCAGCAGCTCTAAAGGAGGGACCGGGGAGCTGTTTTTT.

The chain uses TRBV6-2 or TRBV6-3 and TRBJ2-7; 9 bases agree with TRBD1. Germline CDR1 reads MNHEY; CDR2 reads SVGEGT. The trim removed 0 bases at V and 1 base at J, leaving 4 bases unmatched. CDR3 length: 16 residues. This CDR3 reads CASSYSKDRGSYEQYV. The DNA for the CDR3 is TGTGCCAGCAGTTACTCGAAGGACAGGGGATCCTACGAGCAGTACGTC.